The clone carrying this T cell receptor (beta chain) occurred many times. Its antigen is as yet unknown. The record originates from a study of T cell repertoires in cytomegalovirus infection. Across the study: Public TCR beta signatures marked donors with CMV infection and the matching HLA. Regarding the study as a whole: Across the ex vivo response, the dominant clonotypes were HLA-C-restricted CMV-specific TCR beta clonotypes.

TCRdb redid the calling of the reads with MiXCR, one entry per CDR3 protein. The profile shows roughly 68,000 distinct CDR3 sequences, approximately 22% of them singletons. Unmatched junction bases numbered 4, after V lost 0 bases and J lost 7 bases. Germline V CDR1 and CDR2: SGHTA, FQGTGA. The CDR3 covers 15 residues. This chain connects TRBV7-3 to TRBJ1-5; 9 bases are shared with TRBD1. The receptor's source is a human donor in good health (CMV status not recorded). Some clones in this sample may be carry-over from other donors' samples. Sequencing input: PBMCs, sequenced either directly or after in vitro stimulation (not recorded which). The CDR3 sequence: CASSLTWDREQPQHF. The CDR3 DNA sequence: TGTGCCAGCAGCTTAACCTGGGACAGGGAACAGCCCCAGCATTTT.